The entry that follows covers one TCR beta chain sequence. This record belongs to a study of cytomegalovirus exposure and HLA in healthy donors. CDR1 SGHDN and CDR2 FVKESK come from the germline V gene. This CDR3 contains 14 residues. V was shortened by 4 bases and J by 9 bases, with 16 bases between the two germline ends. PCR primers comprised 60 Vbeta and 13 Jbeta primers. TCRdb keeps only in-frame clones here, not all; method: immunoSEQ multiplex PCR. The data contain about 55,000 clones, 75% to 85% of them singletons. The sequence was obtained from a female donor in good health and CMV-seronegative. Input material: PBMCs. The chain employs TRBV14 and TRBJ2-1, with a tentative D call TRBD2 (7 bases). The CDR3 reads CASSRGGQLREQFF. DNA for the CDR3: TGTGCCAGCAGCCGGGGGGGCCAATTGCGTGAGCAGTTCTTC.